This TCR beta chain was recovered during a study of Tregs in tolerant kidney transplant recipients. Study-wide points: Biological reproducibility was not directly addressed in this study. Activated donor B cell expansion appeared to reveal the most relevant donor-specific TCRbeta repertoire.

CD4+CD25+CD127- Tregs, CD4+CD25- non-Tregs, CD4 and CD8 cells were sorted. An overnight rest at 37°C with 200 to 250 IU/ml IL-2 preceded regulatory T cell sorting from thawed PBMCs. There are 15 residues in the CDR3. From germline, CDR1 is KGHSH and CDR2 LQKENI. V was clipped by 3 bases and J by 7 bases; unmatched bases: 4. Using immunoSEQ multiplex PCR, the repertoire was profiled, and TCRdb retains in-frame clones only, with some absent. The data contain about 18,000 clones, 82% of them singletons. Worth noting for this clone: What it recognizes is unknown.

V gene TRBV18 combines with J gene TRBJ1-6; 9 nucleotides agree with TRBD1. Sequencing was carried out using Tregs from blood. The receptor was derived from a human donor in good health. In DNA, the CDR3 is TGTGCCAGCTCACCGCCGACAGGGGGAAATTCACCCCTCCACTTT. It is translated as CASSPPTGGNSPLHF.